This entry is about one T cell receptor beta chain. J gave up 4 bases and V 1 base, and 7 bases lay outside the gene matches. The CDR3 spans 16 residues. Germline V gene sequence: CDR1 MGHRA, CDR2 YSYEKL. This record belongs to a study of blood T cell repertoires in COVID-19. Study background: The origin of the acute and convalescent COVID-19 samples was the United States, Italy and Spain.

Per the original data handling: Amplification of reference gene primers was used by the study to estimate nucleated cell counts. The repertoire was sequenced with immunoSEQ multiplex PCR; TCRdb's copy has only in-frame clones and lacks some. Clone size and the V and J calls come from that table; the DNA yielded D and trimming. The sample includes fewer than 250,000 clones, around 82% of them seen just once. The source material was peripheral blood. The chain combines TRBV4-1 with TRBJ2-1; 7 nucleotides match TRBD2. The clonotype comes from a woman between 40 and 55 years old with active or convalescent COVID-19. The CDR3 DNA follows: TGCGCCAGCAGCCAAGGTGGCGGGAGTCTATACAATGAGCAGTTCTTC. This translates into CASSQGGGSLYNEQFF.